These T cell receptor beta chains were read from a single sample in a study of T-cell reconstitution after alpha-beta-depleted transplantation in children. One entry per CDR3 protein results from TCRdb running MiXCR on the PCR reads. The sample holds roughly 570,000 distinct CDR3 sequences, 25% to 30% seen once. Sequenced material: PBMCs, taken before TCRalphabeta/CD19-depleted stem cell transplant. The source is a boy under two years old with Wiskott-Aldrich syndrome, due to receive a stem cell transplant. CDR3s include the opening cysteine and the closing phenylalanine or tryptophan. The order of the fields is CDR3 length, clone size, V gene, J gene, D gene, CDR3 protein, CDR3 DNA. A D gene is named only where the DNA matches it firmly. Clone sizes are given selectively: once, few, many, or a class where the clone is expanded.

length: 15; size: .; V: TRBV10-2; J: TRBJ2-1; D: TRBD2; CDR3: CASSVGTSGSDEQFF; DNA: TGCGCCAGCAGTGTCGGGACTAGCGGGAGCGATGAGCAGTTCTTC
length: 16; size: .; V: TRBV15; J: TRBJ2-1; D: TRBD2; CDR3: CATSRDWRGNYNEQFF; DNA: TGTGCCACCAGCAGAGATTGGCGGGGGAACTACAATGAGCAGTTCTTC
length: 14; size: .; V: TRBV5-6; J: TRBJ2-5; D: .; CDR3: CASSLGLKQETQYF; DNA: TGTGCCAGCAGCCTGGGACTGAAACAAGAGACCCAGTACTTC
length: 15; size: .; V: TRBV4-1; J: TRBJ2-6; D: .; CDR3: CASSPRETGANVLTF; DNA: TGCGCCAGCAGCCCCAGGGAGACTGGGGCCAACGTCCTGACTTTC
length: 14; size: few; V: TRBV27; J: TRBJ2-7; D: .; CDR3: CASTRGGSSYEQYF; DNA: TGTGCCAGCACTCGGGGCGGCAGCTCCTACGAGCAGTACTTC
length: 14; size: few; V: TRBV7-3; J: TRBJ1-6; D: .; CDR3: CASSLQGQNSPLHF; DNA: TGTGCCAGCAGCTTACAGGGGCAGAATTCACCCCTCCACTTT
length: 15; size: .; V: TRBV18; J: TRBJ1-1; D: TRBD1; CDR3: CASSPIGQGGTEAFF; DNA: TGTGCCAGCTCACCCATAGGACAGGGTGGCACTGAAGCTTTCTTT
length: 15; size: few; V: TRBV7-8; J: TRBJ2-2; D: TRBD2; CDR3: CASRNSGINTGELFF; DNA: TGTGCCAGCCGTAATAGCGGGATTAACACCGGGGAGCTGTTTTTT
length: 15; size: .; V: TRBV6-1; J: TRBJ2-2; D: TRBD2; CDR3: CASSGLAGGSGELFF; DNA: TGTGCCAGCAGCGGACTAGCGGGAGGGTCCGGGGAGCTGTTTTTT
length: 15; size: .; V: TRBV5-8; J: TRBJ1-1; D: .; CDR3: CASSFSLGGPLEAFF; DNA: TGTGCCAGCAGCTTCAGTTTGGGGGGGCCTCTTGAAGCTTTCTTT
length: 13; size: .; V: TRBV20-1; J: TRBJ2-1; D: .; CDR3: CSAVAGLNNDQFF; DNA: TGCAGTGCTGTCGCGGGACTGAACAATGACCAGTTCTTC
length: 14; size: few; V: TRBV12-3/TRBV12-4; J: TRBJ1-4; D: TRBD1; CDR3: CASSFRTGAEKLFF; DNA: TGTGCCAGCAGTTTCCGGACAGGGGCCGAAAAACTGTTTTTT
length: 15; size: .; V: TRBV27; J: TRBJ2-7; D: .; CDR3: CASSRRDTLTYEQYF; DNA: TGTGCCAGCAGTAGGAGGGACACTTTAACCTACGAGCAGTACTTC
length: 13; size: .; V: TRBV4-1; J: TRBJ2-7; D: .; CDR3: CASSPFWGAEQYF; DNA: TGCGCCAGCAGTCCCTTTTGGGGAGCCGAGCAGTACTTC
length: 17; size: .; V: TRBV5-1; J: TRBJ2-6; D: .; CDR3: CASSLIGGTVGANVLTF; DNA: TGCGCCAGCAGCTTAATTGGGGGTACCGTTGGGGCCAACGTCCTGACTTTC
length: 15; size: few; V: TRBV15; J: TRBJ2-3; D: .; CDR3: CATSRENSGPDTQYF; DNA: TGTGCCACCAGCAGAGAGAATAGTGGGCCAGATACGCAGTATTTT
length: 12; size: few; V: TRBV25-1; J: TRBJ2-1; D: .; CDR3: CASSELGGGQFF; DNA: TGTGCCAGCAGTGAACTAGGGGGGGGGCAGTTCTTC
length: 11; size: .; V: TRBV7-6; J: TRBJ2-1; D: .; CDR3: CASDDGNEQFF; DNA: TGTGCCAGCGACGACGGAAATGAGCAGTTCTTC
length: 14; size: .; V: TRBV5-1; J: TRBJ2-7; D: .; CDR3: CASSLATPSYEQYF; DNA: TGCGCCAGCAGCTTGGCCACACCCTCCTACGAGCAGTACTTC
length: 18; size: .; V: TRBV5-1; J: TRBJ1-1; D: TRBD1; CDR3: CASSLAAPGGSANTEAFF; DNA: TGCGCCAGCAGCTTGGCCGCCCCAGGGGGCTCAGCGAACACTGAAGCTTTCTTT
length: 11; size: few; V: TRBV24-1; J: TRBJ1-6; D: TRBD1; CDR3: CAARQGSPLHF; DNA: TGTGCCGCCCGACAGGGGTCACCCCTCCACTTT
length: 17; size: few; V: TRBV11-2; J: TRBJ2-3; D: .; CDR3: CASSLEILSTGTDTQYF; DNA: TGTGCCAGCAGCTTAGAAATTCTGAGCACCGGTACAGATACGCAGTATTTT